This TCR beta chain was sequenced in a study of CD8+ T cells in alopecia areata. This clone has more than one count but fewer than ten. CDR1 is LNHDA and CDR2 is SQIVND in the germline V gene (reference sequence). Trimming cost V 1 base and J 4 bases, with 13 bases left between them. The CDR3 is made up of 15 amino acids. The sequencing template was cDNA reverse transcribed from extracted RNA. Sequencing was performed with immunoSEQ multiplex PCR; in TCRdb, only in-frame clones are kept and a portion is missing. The sample shows roughly 250,000 clones, about 68% of them seen only once. V usage is TRBV19 and J usage is TRBJ2-5; perhaps TRBD2 as D (6 bases). This TCR was recovered from a human donor with alopecia areata. Sequencing used CD4+ T cells sorted from blood, obtained at week 0. The CDR3 reads CASSIVRTEGETQYF. In nucleotides, the CDR3 is TGTGCCAGTAGTATAGTCAGGACGGAGGGAGAGACCCAGTACTTC.